Below, 18 T cell receptor beta chains from the same sample are listed, as sequenced in a study of blood T cell repertoires in COVID-19 (dated by TCRdb to the early 2020s). Library prep was done by the immunoSEQ multiplex PCR assay. TCRdb stores this immuneACCESS table with in-frame sequences only. Part of the clones is absent; in the studies checked, under half of the shortfall reflects unresolved V genes, and no reason is known for the rest. In this sample the table shows 250,000 to 300,000 clones, roughly 87% of which occur a single time. The ten largest clones add up to about 2% of the sample. Sequenced: peripheral blood. The receptors stem from a woman in her 50s who had recovered from COVID-19.

The chain links TRBV19 to TRBJ2-7, with D possibly matching TRBD2 (6 bases). This CDR3 region has 15 residues. Per the germline V gene, CDR1 is LNHDA and CDR2 is SQIVND (reference sequence). The V end lost 3 bases, the J end lost 2 bases, and 14 bases lay between the germline ends. CDR3 loop: CASSMRAGRAYEQYF. CDR3 in DNA: TGTGCCAGTAGTATGAGGGCGGGACGCGCCTACGAGCAGTACTTC.

The chain joins TRBV15 to TRBJ1-5; D not resolved. The germline gives CDR1 LNHNV, CDR2 YYDKDF (reference sequence). The CDR3 is 14 residues long. Trimming took 7 bases from V and 4 from J, leaving 14 bases between them. CDR3 protein: CATKEGRPNQPQHF. In nucleotides, the CDR3 is TGTGCCACCAAGGAGGGCAGGCCAAATCAGCCCCAGCATTTT.

The genes are TRBV19 and TRBJ2-5; 10 bases match TRBD2. CDR1 and CDR2 from the germline V gene are LNHDA and SQIVND (reference sequence). The CDR3 is 15 amino acids. V was clipped by 4 bases and J by 6 bases; unmatched bases: 8. CDR3 protein: CASSTSSGGTKTQYF. The CDR3 region has the DNA TGTGCCAGTAGTACATCTAGCGGGGGAACCAAGACCCAGTACTTC.

In this sample, this clone turned up many times. The V call is TRBV5-1, the J call TRBJ2-5; perhaps TRBD2 as D (6 bases). V lost 4 bases and J 3 bases, leaving 22 bases between the germline ends. This CDR3 region has 17 residues. Germline CDR1 and CDR2: SGHRS and YFSETQ. The CDR3 protein is CASSPKATLGLKETQYF. The CDR3 bases are TGCGCCAGCAGCCCCAAGGCGACCCTCGGACTAAAAGAGACCCAGTACTTC.

The chain links TRBV7-6 to TRBJ2-2; TRBD2 matches 10 bases. The CDR3 is 16 residues long. V shed 1 base and J 4 bases; nucleotides not matched to a gene: 3. In germline, CDR1 is SGHVS, CDR2 FNYEAQ. The CDR3 nucleotides are TGTGCCAGCAGCTTAGGGACTAGCGGAGTCACCGGGGAGCTGTTTTTT. Translating gives CASSLGTSGVTGELFF.

The CDR3 protein is CASGWRESEKLFF. CDR3 DNA: TGTGCTAGTGGTTGGAGGGAGAGTGAAAAACTGTTTTTT. The chain recombines TRBV12-5 with TRBJ1-4; D gene unclear. Germline V gene data show CDR1 as LGHNT and CDR2 as FRNRAP. CDR3 size: 13 residues. Deletions cut 4 bases from V and 7 bases from J, with 10 bases between.

V usage is TRBV18 and J usage is TRBJ1-4; weak D call: TRBD1 (5 bases). Trimming removed 3 bases at V and 3 bases at J, with 11 bases between. This CDR3 comprises 15 residues. CDR1 is KGHSH and CDR2 is LQKENI in the germline V gene. The CDR3 sequence is CASSPGTGANEKLFF. As DNA, the CDR3 is TGTGCCAGCTCACCGGGGACTGGGGCTAATGAAAAACTGTTTTTT.

The genes are TRBV21-1 and TRBJ2-7; the DNA was not used to check the table's D call, TRBD2. TRBV21-1 constitutes a pseudogene. CDR3 length: 16 residues. The CDR3 reads CASSGTGGGRGYEQYF. CDR3 nucleotides: TGTGCCAGCAGCGGTACGGGAGGGGGGCGCGGTTACGAGCAGTACTTC.

The genes are TRBV10-3 and TRBJ1-1; the D gene is possibly TRBD1 (5 bases). The CDR3 sequence is 16 residues long. Germline V lookup: CDR1 ENHRY, CDR2 SYGVKD. V lost 5 bases to trimming and J lost 0 bases, with 16 bases between them. The DNA of the CDR3 is TGTGCCATCAGTACCTTCGGGGGAGGGGTGAACACTGAAGCTTTCTTT. Translating it yields CAISTFGGGVNTEAFF.

The CDR3 DNA sequence: TGTGCCAGCAGTCCCGGTAGGGGGAAGTTCACCGGGGAGCTGTTTTTT. Amino acid sequence: CASSPGRGKFTGELFF. The rearrangement links TRBV6-2 or TRBV6-3 to TRBJ2-2; possibly TRBD1 for D (6 bases). V was trimmed by 5 bases and J by 4 bases, leaving 17 bases between them. Germline V CDR1 and CDR2: MNHEY, SVGEGT. The CDR3 spans 16 residues.

The gene calls are TRBV28 and TRBJ1-6; D uncertain. This CDR3 region has 14 residues. The germline V gene encodes CDR1 MDHEN and CDR2 SYDVKM. Trimming shortened V by 2 bases and J by 17 bases, and 19 bases separated the two germline ends. Here the CDR3 reads CASSLSSPLKKIHF. The CDR3 DNA follows: TGTGCCAGCAGTTTAAGTAGCCCGTTAAAGAAAATCCACTTT.

This clone occurred once. V usage is TRBV5-6 and J usage is TRBJ2-1; possible D gene TRBD1, 6 bases. The V end lost 4 bases, the J end lost 9 bases, and 11 bases lay between the germline ends. Per the germline V gene, CDR1 is SGHDT and CDR2 is YYEEEE. The CDR3 loop spans 12 amino acids. The CDR3 DNA sequence: TGTGCCAGCAGCCCAGGGGCTAGTGAGCAGTTCTTC. Encoded protein: CASSPGASEQFF.

About this clone itself: The sample contains more than one DNA sequence encoding this CDR3. The chain recombines TRBV30 with TRBJ2-7; tentative D call: TRBD1 (5 bases). This CDR3 has 13 amino acids. Between the trimmed V and J ends, which lost 0 bases and 2 bases, there was a span of 8 bases. CDR1 is GTSNPN and CDR2 is SVGIG in the germline V gene (reference sequence). CDR3: CAWSVQGPYEQYF. The CDR3 DNA sequence: TGTGCCTGGAGTGTGCAGGGCCCCTACGAGCAGTACTTC.

This chain links TRBV30 with TRBJ1-6, with 7 bases that match TRBD1. The CDR3 sequence is 13 residues long. The V segment lost 4 bases and the J segment 4 bases; nucleotides outside the gene matches: 1. Germline CDR1 GTSNPN, CDR2 SVGIG (reference sequence). CDR3 amino acids: CAWTRGYNSPLHF. The CDR3, as DNA: TGTGCCTGGACCAGGGGGTATAATTCACCCCTCCACTTT.

CDR3 protein: CASSLVLSSYNEQFF. The CDR3 bases are TGCGCCAGCAGCTTGGTACTAAGCTCCTACAATGAGCAGTTCTTC. This chain connects TRBV5-1 to TRBJ2-1; D is ambiguous. Trimming removed 0 bases at V and 0 bases at J, with 7 bases between. Germline CDR1 SGHRS, CDR2 YFSETQ. There are 15 residues in the CDR3.

The chain couples TRBV15 to TRBJ2-5; 13 positions match TRBD2. The ends lost 3 bases at V and 1 base at J; junction bases unmatched: 5. The length of the CDR3 is 17 residues. CDR1 is LNHNV, CDR2 YYDKDF, per germline (reference sequence). DNA of the CDR3: TGTGCCACCAGCAGGTCCGGGACTAGCGGGGCCCAAGAGACCCAGTACTTC. Amino acid sequence: CATSRSGTSGAQETQYF. The variable domain in full, completed from reference TRBV15 and TRBJ2-5, reads DAMVIQNPRYQVTQFGKPVTLSCSQTLNHNVMYWYQQKSSQAPKLLFHYYDKDFNNEADTPDNFQSRRPNTSFCFLDIRSPGLGDTAMYLCATSRSGTSGAQETQYFGPGTRLLVL.

V is TRBV19 and J is TRBJ1-2; D is possibly TRBD1 (6 bases). The V gene's germline CDR1 is LNHDA and CDR2 SQIVND (reference sequence). The CDR3 totals 13 residues. V lost 7 bases, J lost 7 bases, and 16 bases lay in between. CDR3 sequence (DNA): TGTGCCAGTAATCCGACAGGTCGAAGTGGCTACACCTTC. The encoded protein is CASNPTGRSGYTF.

This CDR3 is CASSEGPNQPQHF. The CDR3 coding sequence is TGTGCCAGCAGTGAAGGGCCTAATCAGCCCCAGCATTTT. The rearrangement joins TRBV2 to TRBJ1-5; D remains unclear. The germline V and J ends were trimmed by 1 base and 4 bases, with 5 bases remaining between them. Germline V gene data show CDR1 as SNHLY and CDR2 as FYNNEI. The CDR3 is 13 amino acids.